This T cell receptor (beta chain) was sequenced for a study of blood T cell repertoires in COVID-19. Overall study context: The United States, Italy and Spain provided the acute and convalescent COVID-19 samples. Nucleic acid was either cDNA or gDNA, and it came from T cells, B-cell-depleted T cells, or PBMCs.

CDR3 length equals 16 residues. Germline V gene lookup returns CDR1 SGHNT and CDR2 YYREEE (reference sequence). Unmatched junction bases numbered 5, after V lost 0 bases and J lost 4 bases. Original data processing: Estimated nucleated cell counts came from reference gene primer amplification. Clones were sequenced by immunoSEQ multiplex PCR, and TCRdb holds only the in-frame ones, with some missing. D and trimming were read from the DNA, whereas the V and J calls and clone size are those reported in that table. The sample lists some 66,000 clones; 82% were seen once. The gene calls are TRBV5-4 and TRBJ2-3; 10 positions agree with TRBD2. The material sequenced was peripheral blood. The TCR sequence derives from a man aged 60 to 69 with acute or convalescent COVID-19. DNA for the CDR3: TGTGCCAGCAGCTTGGGAGCGGGGGGGCCTTCAGATACGCAGTATTTT. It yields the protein CASSLGAGGPSDTQYF. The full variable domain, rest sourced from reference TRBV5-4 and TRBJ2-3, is ETGVTQSPTHLIKTRGQQVTLRCSSQSGHNTVSWYQQALGQGPQFIFQYYREEENGRGNFPPRFSGLQFPNYSSELNVNALELDDSALYLCASSLGAGGPSDTQYFGPGTRLTVL.